Reported below is one TCR beta chain. Germline V lookup: CDR1 SGHRS, CDR2 YFSETQ. This CDR3 contains 13 residues. Trimming removed 5 bases at V and 3 bases at J, with 9 bases between. This entry is derived from a study of cytomegalovirus exposure and HLA in healthy donors. Primers included in the PCR were 60 Vbeta and 13 Jbeta primers. Assay: immunoSEQ multiplex PCR; the TCRdb copy retains only in-frame clones and omits some. This table has 150,000 or so clones, 72% appearing once. Donors showed nominal health when sampled, although they likely had unrecorded immune exposures. This sequence originates from a human donor in good health. The chain combines TRBV5-1 with TRBJ1-3; no definite D call. Sequencing was carried out using PBMCs. This CDR3 is CASRPSGGNTIYF. CDR3 nucleotides: TGCGCCAGCAGGCCCTCGGGTGGAAACACCATATATTTT.